The entry that follows covers one TCR beta chain sequence. This sample was included in a study of blood T cell repertoires in COVID-19. Original data processing: Reference gene primers were amplified, and this amplification served to estimate nucleated cell counts. The data were produced by immunoSEQ multiplex PCR, yet TCRdb's version contains in-frame clones alone and is incomplete. V and J calls and clone size come straight from that table; D and trimming were deduced from the DNA. The sample includes some 250,000 clones, around 87% of them seen just once. CDR1 is SGHNT and CDR2 is YENEEA in the germline V gene. The CDR3 is 15 residues long. V shed 1 base and J shed 4 bases, with 11 bases lying between them. Participants' reported clinical history set cohort assignment.

This chain links TRBV11-3 with TRBJ2-1; TRBD2 is a possible D gene (6 bases). Sequenced sample: PBMCs or T cells enriched from blood (not recorded which). This TCR was recovered from a woman between 40 and 50 years old with acute COVID-19. Written as DNA, the CDR3 is TGTGCCAGCAGCTTAGCCGGGACTGTTTACAATGAGCAGTTCTTC. Amino acids: CASSLAGTVYNEQFF.